Listed below are T cell receptor beta chains from one sample, sequenced in a study of T cell changes during pregnancy in multiple sclerosis. Measured with immunoSEQ multiplex PCR; TCRdb has only the in-frame clones, and not every one. Altogether over 50,000 clones are present, approximately 86% being singletons, with the ten largest covering about 1.8%. Sequencing was performed on peripheral blood, taken in the first trimester of pregnancy. The receptors derive from a female donor with multiple sclerosis, enrolled in a pregnancy study. CDR3s include the opening cysteine and the closing phenylalanine or tryptophan. A D gene is named only where the DNA matches it firmly. Rows may omit the clone size; those that give it use once, few, many or a size class.

clone size: -
CDR3 length: 15
V gene: TRBV5-4
D gene: -
J gene: TRBJ2-1
CDR3 DNA: TGTGCCAGCAGCTTGGGGACAACAGGTTACAATGAGCAGTTCTTC
CDR3 protein: CASSLGTTGYNEQFF

clone size: -
CDR3 length: 14
V gene: TRBV6-5
D gene: TRBD1
J gene: TRBJ1-2
CDR3 DNA: TGTGCCAGCAGTCGGCGGACAGGGGGCTCTGGCTACACCTTC
CDR3 protein: CASSRRTGGSGYTF

clone size: -
CDR3 length: 16
V gene: TRBV25-1
D gene: TRBD1
J gene: TRBJ1-1
CDR3 DNA: TGTGCCAGCAGTCCAGACAGGGGGCCCGTGAACACTGAAGCTTTCTTT
CDR3 protein: CASSPDRGPVNTEAFF

clone size: -
CDR3 length: 12
V gene: TRBV27
D gene: TRBD1
J gene: TRBJ1-2
CDR3 DNA: TGTGCCAGCAGTTCACCAGGGGGCGGCTACACCTTC
CDR3 protein: CASSSPGGGYTF

clone size: -
CDR3 length: 13
V gene: TRBV6-6
D gene: TRBD1
J gene: TRBJ1-2
CDR3 DNA: TGTGCCAGCAGTCCAGGACAGGGGGGTGGCTACACCTTC
CDR3 protein: CASSPGQGGGYTF

clone size: -
CDR3 length: 14
V gene: TRBV18
D gene: TRBD2
J gene: TRBJ2-1
CDR3 DNA: TGTGCCAGCTCACCAACTAGCGGGAACAATGAGCAGTTCTTC
CDR3 protein: CASSPTSGNNEQFF

clone size: -
CDR3 length: 15
V gene: TRBV28
D gene: TRBD2
J gene: TRBJ2-5
CDR3 DNA: TGTGCCAGCAGCCACCGACTAGCGGAACAAGAGACCCAGTACTTC
CDR3 protein: CASSHRLAEQETQYF

clone size: -
CDR3 length: 17
V gene: TRBV11-1
D gene: TRBD2
J gene: TRBJ2-2
CDR3 DNA: TGTGCCAGCAGCTCTCACATAGCGGGTGCATGGCTTGGGGAGCTGTTTTTT
CDR3 protein: CASSSHIAGAWLGELFF

clone size: -
CDR3 length: 15
V gene: TRBV7-9
D gene: -
J gene: TRBJ1-5
CDR3 DNA: TGTGCCAGCAGCTCCACCCAAGCTGGCAATCAGCCCCAGCATTTT
CDR3 protein: CASSSTQAGNQPQHF

clone size: -
CDR3 length: 16
V gene: TRBV5-1
D gene: TRBD1
J gene: TRBJ2-7
CDR3 DNA: TGCGCCAGCAGCTTGGCCGGGCAGGGGGCGGGGTACGAGCAGTACTTC
CDR3 protein: CASSLAGQGAGYEQYF

clone size: -
CDR3 length: 11
V gene: TRBV20-1
D gene: -
J gene: TRBJ1-2
CDR3 DNA: TGCAGTGCCGGTTTATCGCCTGGCTACACCTTC
CDR3 protein: CSAGLSPGYTF

clone size: -
CDR3 length: 16
V gene: TRBV14
D gene: TRBD1
J gene: TRBJ2-3
CDR3 DNA: TGTGCCAGCAGCCAAGAAATGGCAGGGGGAACAGATACGCAGTATTTT
CDR3 protein: CASSQEMAGGTDTQYF

clone size: -
CDR3 length: 20
V gene: TRBV5-1
D gene: TRBD1
J gene: TRBJ1-2
CDR3 DNA: TGCGCCAGCAGCCTCAACTTTAGACAGGGGGTCGCCTCAGCTAACTATGGCTACACCTTC
CDR3 protein: CASSLNFRQGVASANYGYTF

clone size: -
CDR3 length: 14
V gene: TRBV30
D gene: TRBD2
J gene: TRBJ2-1
CDR3 DNA: TGTGCCTGGACTAGCGGGAGGGCCTTGAATGAGCAGTTCTTC
CDR3 protein: CAWTSGRALNEQFF

clone size: -
CDR3 length: 15
V gene: TRBV7-2
D gene: TRBD2
J gene: TRBJ2-7
CDR3 DNA: TGTGCCAGCAGCCCCGGGACTAGCTCAACCTACGAGCAGTACTTC
CDR3 protein: CASSPGTSSTYEQYF

clone size: -
CDR3 length: 13
V gene: TRBV29-1
D gene: -
J gene: TRBJ2-1
CDR3 DNA: TGCAGCCTAGGACAGTTTAGGGACAATGAGCAGTTCTTC
CDR3 protein: CSLGQFRDNEQFF

clone size: -
CDR3 length: 15
V gene: TRBV29-1
D gene: TRBD2
J gene: TRBJ2-5
CDR3 DNA: TGCAGCGTTGCTTGGGGTAGCGGGAGTTTGAAGACCCAGTACTTC
CDR3 protein: CSVAWGSGSLKTQYF

clone size: once
CDR3 length: 18
V gene: TRBV7-2
D gene: TRBD2
J gene: TRBJ2-3
CDR3 DNA: TGTGCCAGCAGCTTACTCGGACTAGCGGGAGCCTGGACAGATACGCAGTATTTT
CDR3 protein: CASSLLGLAGAWTDTQYF

clone size: -
CDR3 length: 14
V gene: TRBV6-4
D gene: TRBD2
J gene: TRBJ2-1
CDR3 DNA: TGTGCCAGCAGTGGACTAGCGGGAGGAAATGAGCAGTTCTTC
CDR3 protein: CASSGLAGGNEQFF

clone size: -
CDR3 length: 16
V gene: TRBV5-1
D gene: -
J gene: TRBJ1-3
CDR3 DNA: TGCGCCAGCAGCTTGGGCAGGGGCCCCCCTGGAAACACCATATATTTT
CDR3 protein: CASSLGRGPPGNTIYF

clone size: -
CDR3 length: 13
V gene: TRBV5-8
D gene: -
J gene: TRBJ1-2
CDR3 DNA: TGTGCCAGCATCATGCAGCCCGAGGCTGGCTACACCTTC
CDR3 protein: CASIMQPEAGYTF

clone size: -
CDR3 length: 14
V gene: TRBV5-1
D gene: TRBD2
J gene: TRBJ2-5
CDR3 DNA: TGCGCCAGCAGCTCGCGGGAGGCCCAAGAGACCCAGTACTTC
CDR3 protein: CASSSREAQETQYF

clone size: -
CDR3 length: 14
V gene: TRBV6-4
D gene: -
J gene: TRBJ2-3
CDR3 DNA: TGTGCCAGCAGTGACTCGGGCAGTTCAGATACGCAGTATTTT
CDR3 protein: CASSDSGSSDTQYF

clone size: -
CDR3 length: 15
V gene: TRBV28
D gene: -
J gene: TRBJ1-4
CDR3 DNA: TGTGCCAGCAGTTTAACAGGGTTGGCAAATGAAAAACTGTTTTTT
CDR3 protein: CASSLTGLANEKLFF